The rows below give T cell receptor beta chains drawn from one sample of a study of PD-1 blockade in mismatch repair-deficient tumors. Method: immunoSEQ multiplex PCR; TCRdb's copy keeps in-frame clones and lacks some. There are about 38,000 clones in the sample; approximately 81% occur only once, and 3.5% to 4% lies in the top ten. Sequenced material: peripheral blood, taken around 75 weeks after starting pembrolizumab. The receptor set was obtained from an adult with mismatch repair-deficient cancer. CDR3s leave out the opening cysteine and the closing phenylalanine or tryptophan. Fields, in order: D gene, V gene, clone size, CDR3 protein. D genes are given only for firm matches. The listing skips clone size in some rows; elsewhere it reads once, few, many or a size class.

d_gene: TRBD2; v_gene: TRBV4-1; abundance: NA; CDR3aa: ASSQVSGLAGSYNEQF
d_gene: TRBD2; v_gene: TRBV27; abundance: NA; CDR3aa: ASELAGGLGYEQY
d_gene: NA; v_gene: TRBV30; abundance: NA; CDR3aa: AWSSVQETQY
d_gene: NA; v_gene: TRBV13; abundance: NA; CDR3aa: ASSITAASGNTIY
d_gene: NA; v_gene: TRBV12-5; abundance: NA; CDR3aa: ASGSGSGHEQF
d_gene: NA; v_gene: TRBV30; abundance: NA; CDR3aa: AWSVRKRVEQF
d_gene: NA; v_gene: TRBV6-1; abundance: NA; CDR3aa: ASSLRTGLDIGAF
d_gene: TRBD1; v_gene: TRBV29-1; abundance: NA; CDR3aa: SARQGREEKLF
d_gene: NA; v_gene: TRBV5-5; abundance: once; CDR3aa: ASSSGGHYGYT
d_gene: NA; v_gene: TRBV5-1; abundance: NA; CDR3aa: ASSLVTDNEQF
d_gene: TRBD1; v_gene: TRBV19; abundance: few; CDR3aa: ASSIVGTGVGNTIY
d_gene: TRBD2; v_gene: TRBV5-6; abundance: once; CDR3aa: ASSDGTTSYEQY
d_gene: NA; v_gene: TRBV6-1; abundance: once; CDR3aa: ASSGGQGRASTDTQY
d_gene: TRBD1; v_gene: TRBV5-1; abundance: medium-sized; CDR3aa: ASSVGQGQYGYT
d_gene: NA; v_gene: TRBV6-1; abundance: NA; CDR3aa: ASKRSESYGYT
d_gene: NA; v_gene: TRBV11-2; abundance: NA; CDR3aa: ASSSPPGRRSYEQY
d_gene: TRBD1; v_gene: TRBV29-1; abundance: NA; CDR3aa: SVGQGLGEAF